The clone carrying this T cell receptor beta chain was seen more than once but under ten times. Its antigen is still unknown. The authors produced cDNA by 5'RACE using 10-nucleotide random UMIs. In TCRdb, the 5' RACE reads were re-called with MiXCR into one record per CDR3 protein. Of tens of thousands of distinct CDR3 sequences in the sample, roughly an eighth were seen once. This sample is drawn from a study of neurological immune-mediated disorders. Study findings and constraints: The highest TCR clonal expansion occurred in HTLV-1-associated myelopathy; multiple sclerosis fell below healthy controls.

Sample time point: longitudinal time-point 1 (baseline). Unsorted libraries were prepared from 2 million PBMCs that had been stored at -80 C. Germline V gene lookup returns CDR1 DFQATT and CDR2 SNEGSKA (reference sequence). This CDR3 is built from 12 residues. V was pared by 6 bases and J by 4 bases, with 10 bases between. Sequenced material: PBMCs. The origin of this receptor is a female donor with HTLV-1-associated myelopathy (HAM/TSP). The chain uses TRBV20-1 and TRBJ1-3; perhaps TRBD1 as D (6 bases). CDR3 residues: CSARGSGNTIYF. The DNA of the CDR3 is TGCAGTGCCAGGGGTTCAGGAAACACCATATATTTT.